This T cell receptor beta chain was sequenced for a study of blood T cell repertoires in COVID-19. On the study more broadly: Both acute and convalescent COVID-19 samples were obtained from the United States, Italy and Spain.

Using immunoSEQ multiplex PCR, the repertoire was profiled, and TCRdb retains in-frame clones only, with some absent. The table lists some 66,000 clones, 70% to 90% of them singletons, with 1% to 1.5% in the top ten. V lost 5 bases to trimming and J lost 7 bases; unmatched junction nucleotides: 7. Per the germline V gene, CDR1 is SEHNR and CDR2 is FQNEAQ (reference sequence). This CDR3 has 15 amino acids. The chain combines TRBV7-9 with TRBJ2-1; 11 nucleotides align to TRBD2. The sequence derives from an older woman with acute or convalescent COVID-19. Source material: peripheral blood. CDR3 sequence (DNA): TGTGCCAGCAGCCCCCTAGCGGGAGGTGAAAATGAGCAGTTCTTC. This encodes CASSPLAGGENEQFF.